This record looks at one T cell receptor beta chain sequence and its context. Its antigen is not identified. The source of the sample is a study of monozygotic twins with inflammatory bowel disease. Study outcomes and limitations: TCRbeta inverse Simpson diversity was decreased in IBD patients versus healthy co-twins.

TCRdb re-analyzed the 5' RACE reads; it lists each CDR3 protein once, without DNA. The sample totals some 150,000 distinct CDR3 sequences. The material sequenced was blood. This TCR was sampled from a human donor with ulcerative colitis or Crohn's disease, or a healthy co-twin of an affected twin (not recorded which).

The CDR3 sequence: CASSGRTDGELFF. The chain has TRBV6-1 and TRBJ2-2. CDR3 length equals 13 residues. Germline CDR1 is MNHNS and CDR2 is SASEGT.